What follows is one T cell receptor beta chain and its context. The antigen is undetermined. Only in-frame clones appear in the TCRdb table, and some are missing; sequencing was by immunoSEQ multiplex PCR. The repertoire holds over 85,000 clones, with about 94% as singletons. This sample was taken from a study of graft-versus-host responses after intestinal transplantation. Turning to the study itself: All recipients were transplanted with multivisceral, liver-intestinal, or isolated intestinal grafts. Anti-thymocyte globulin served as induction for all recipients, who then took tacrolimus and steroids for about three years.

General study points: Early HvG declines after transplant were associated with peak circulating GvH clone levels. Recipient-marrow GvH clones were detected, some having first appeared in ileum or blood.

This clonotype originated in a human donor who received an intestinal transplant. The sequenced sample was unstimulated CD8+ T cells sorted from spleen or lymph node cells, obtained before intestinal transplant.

Here the CDR3 reads CASSQDRGANPYEQYF. The DNA of the CDR3 is TGTGCCAGCAGCCAAGATAGGGGGGCGAATCCCTACGAGCAGTACTTC. J is TRBJ2-7 and V is TRBV4-2; D tentatively reads TRBD1 or TRBD2 (6 bases each). This CDR3 is built from 16 residues. The V gene's germline CDR1 is LGHNA and CDR2 YNFKEQ. Trimming removed 0 bases at V and 2 bases at J, with 14 bases between.